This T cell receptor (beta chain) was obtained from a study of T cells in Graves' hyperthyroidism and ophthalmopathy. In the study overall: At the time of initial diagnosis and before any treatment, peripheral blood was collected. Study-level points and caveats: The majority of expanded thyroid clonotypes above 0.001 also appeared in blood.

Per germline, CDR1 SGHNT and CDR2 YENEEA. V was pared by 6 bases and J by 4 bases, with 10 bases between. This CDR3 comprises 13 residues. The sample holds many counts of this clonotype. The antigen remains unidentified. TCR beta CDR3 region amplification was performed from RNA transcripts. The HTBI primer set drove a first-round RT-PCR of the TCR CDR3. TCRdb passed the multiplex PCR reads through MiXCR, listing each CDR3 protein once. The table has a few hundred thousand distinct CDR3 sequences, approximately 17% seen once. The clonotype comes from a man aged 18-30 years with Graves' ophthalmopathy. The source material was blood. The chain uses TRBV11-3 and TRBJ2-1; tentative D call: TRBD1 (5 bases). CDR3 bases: TGTGCCAGCAGTTCTCACAGGTACAATGAGCAGTTCTTC. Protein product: CASSSHRYNEQFF.